This T cell receptor beta chain was captured by sequencing in a study of blood T cells in healthy people across ages. Primed by a sample-barcoded 5' primer and a J-beta primer mix, a second PCR proceeded for about 7 to 11 cycles. MiXCR, applied by TCRdb to the 5' RACE reads, yields one record per CDR3 protein. The sample lists over 750,000 distinct CDR3 sequences; roughly 25% were seen once. CDR3 length equals 15 residues. The V end was cut by 3 bases, the J end by 5 bases, with 11 bases between. The germline V gene has CDR1 LGHDT and CDR2 YNNKEL (reference sequence). Healthy Caucasian individuals from Russia aged roughly 6 to 90 served as donors. Isolation per sample recovered at least 7 million PBMCs. A further study also used this sample, focusing on T cells of mothers and their children. This second report adds: All extracted RNA went into cDNA synthesis, approximately 1.5 ug per 15 ul. Regardless of relatedness, pairs show thymic selection shaping TCR recombination output in a similar manner.

Sequencing was performed on blood. The genes are TRBV3-1 and TRBJ1-6; tentatively, D is TRBD1 (5 bases). This clonotype was obtained from a boy aged 5-17 years in good health. Here the CDR3 DNA reads TGTGCCAGCAGCCACTCACAGGTTAATAATTCACCCCTCCACTTT. Translating it yields CASSHSQVNNSPLHF.